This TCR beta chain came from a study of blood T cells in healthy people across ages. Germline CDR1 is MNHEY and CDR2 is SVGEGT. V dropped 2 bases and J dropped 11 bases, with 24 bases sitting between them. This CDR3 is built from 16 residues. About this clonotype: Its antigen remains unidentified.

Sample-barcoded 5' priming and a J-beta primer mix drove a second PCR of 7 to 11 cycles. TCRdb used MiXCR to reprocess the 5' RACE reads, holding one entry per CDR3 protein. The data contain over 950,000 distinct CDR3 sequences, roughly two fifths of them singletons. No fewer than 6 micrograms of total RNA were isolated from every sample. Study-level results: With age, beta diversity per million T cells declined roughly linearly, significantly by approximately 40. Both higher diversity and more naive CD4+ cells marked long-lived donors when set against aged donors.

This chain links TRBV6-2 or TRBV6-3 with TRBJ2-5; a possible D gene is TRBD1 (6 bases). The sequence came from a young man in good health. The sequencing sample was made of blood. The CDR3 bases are TGTGCCAGCAGTTACCAACAGGGCCTTCTAAGAAATGAGCAGTACTTC. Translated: CASSYQQGLLRNEQYF.